Listed here are 2 T cell receptor beta chains from one sample, sequenced in a study of CD8 T cells in Susac syndrome. After extraction with the RNeasy kit, about 0.5 to 1 ug of the RNA was reverse transcribed using random hexamers. TCRdb re-analysed the immunoSEQ multiplex PCR reads in MiXCR, keeping a single row per CDR3 protein. Counted here are around 200,000 distinct CDR3 sequences, approximately 95% occurring once; the ten biggest clones make up 0.16%. Sequencing was done on a sample of CD8+ T cells from PBMCs. These receptors all stem from a human donor with Susac syndrome.

The chain is built from TRBV12-3 or TRBV12-4 and TRBJ2-7; D is unresolved. Trimming stripped 2 bases from V and 5 bases from J, with 7 bases between. The CDR3 has 12 residues. CDR3 in amino acids: CASSLQSHEQYF. CDR3 DNA: TGTGCCAGCAGTTTACAGTCCCACGAGCAGTACTTC.

The chain couples TRBV14 to TRBJ1-2; TRBD1 agrees at 7 bases. Trimming cost V 0 bases and J 4 bases; bases outside gene matches: 14. This CDR3 contains 18 residues. Germline V gene data show CDR1 as SGHDN and CDR2 as FVKESK. The CDR3 DNA is TGTGCCAGCAGCCAAGACGGACCTGACAGGGAATCGTTCTATGGCTACACCTTC. Its translation: CASSQDGPDRESFYGYTF.